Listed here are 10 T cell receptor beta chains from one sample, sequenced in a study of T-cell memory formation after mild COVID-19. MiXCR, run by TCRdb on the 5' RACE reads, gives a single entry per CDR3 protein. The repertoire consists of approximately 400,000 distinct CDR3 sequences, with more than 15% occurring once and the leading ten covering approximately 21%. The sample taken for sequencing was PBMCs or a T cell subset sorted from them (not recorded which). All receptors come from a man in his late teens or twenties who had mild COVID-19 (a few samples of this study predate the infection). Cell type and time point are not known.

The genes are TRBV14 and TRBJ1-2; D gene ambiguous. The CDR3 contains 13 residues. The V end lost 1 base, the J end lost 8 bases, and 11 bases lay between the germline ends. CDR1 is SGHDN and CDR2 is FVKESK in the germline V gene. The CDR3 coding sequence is TGTGCCAGCAGCCAAGCAGGTCGTGAGGGCTACACCTTC. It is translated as CASSQAGREGYTF.

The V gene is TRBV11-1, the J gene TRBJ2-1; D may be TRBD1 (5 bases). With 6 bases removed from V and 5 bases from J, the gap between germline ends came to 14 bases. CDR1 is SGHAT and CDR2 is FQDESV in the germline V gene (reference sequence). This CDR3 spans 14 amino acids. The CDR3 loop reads CASRSWTRNNEQFF. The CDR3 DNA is TGTGCCAGCAGATCGTGGACACGAAACAATGAGCAGTTCTTC.

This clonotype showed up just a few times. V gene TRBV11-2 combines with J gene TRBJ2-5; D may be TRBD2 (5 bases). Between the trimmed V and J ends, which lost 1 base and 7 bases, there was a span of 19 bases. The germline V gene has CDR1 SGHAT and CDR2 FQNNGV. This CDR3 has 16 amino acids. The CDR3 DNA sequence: TGTGCCAGCAGCTTAGTGGGGTCGGCGGGTCCCTCGACCCAGTACTTC. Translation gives CASSLVGSAGPSTQYF.

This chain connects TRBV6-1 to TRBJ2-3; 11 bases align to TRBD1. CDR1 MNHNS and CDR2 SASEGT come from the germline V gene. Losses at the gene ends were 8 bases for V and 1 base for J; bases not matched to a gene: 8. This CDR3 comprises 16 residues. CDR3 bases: TGTGCCAGCTACAGGACAGGGGGCTCTGGCACAGATACGCAGTATTTT. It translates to CASYRTGGSGTDTQYF.

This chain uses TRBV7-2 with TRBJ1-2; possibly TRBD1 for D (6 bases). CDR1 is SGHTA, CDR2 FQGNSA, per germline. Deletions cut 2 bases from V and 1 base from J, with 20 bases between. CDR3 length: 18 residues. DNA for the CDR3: TGTGCCAGCAGCTTAATACCCGCCGGAGGGGGTAATAACTATGGCTACACCTTC. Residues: CASSLIPAGGGNNYGYTF.

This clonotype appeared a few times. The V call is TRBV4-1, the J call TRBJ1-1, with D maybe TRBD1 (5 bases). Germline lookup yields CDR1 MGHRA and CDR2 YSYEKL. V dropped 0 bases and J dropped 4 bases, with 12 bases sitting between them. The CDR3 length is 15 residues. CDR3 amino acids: CASSQESGVTTEAFF. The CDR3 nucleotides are TGCGCCAGCAGCCAAGAGTCGGGGGTTACCACTGAAGCTTTCTTT.

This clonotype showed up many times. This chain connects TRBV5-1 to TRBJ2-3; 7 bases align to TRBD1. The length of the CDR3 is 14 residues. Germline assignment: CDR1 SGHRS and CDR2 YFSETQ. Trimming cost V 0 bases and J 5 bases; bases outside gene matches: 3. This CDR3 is CASSLGQGGDTQYF. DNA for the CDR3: TGCGCCAGCAGCTTGGGACAGGGTGGAGATACGCAGTATTTT.

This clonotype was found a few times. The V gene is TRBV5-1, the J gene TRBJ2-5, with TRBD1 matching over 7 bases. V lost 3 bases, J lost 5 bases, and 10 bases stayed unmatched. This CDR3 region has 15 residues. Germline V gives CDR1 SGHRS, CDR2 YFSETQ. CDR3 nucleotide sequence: TGCGCCAGCAGCTCGGGGACAGTCCTTGGGGAGACCCAGTACTTC. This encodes CASSSGTVLGETQYF. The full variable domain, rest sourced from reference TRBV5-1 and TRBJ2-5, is KAGVTQTPRYLIKTRGQQVTLSCSPISGHRSVSWYQQTPGQGLQFLFEYFSETQRNKGNFPGRFSGRQFSNSRSEMNVSTLELGDSALYLCASSSGTVLGETQYFGPGTRLLVL.

CDR3 sequence reads: CATSRGYGDNEQFF. The CDR3, as DNA: TGTGCCACCAGCAGAGGGTACGGAGACAATGAGCAGTTCTTC. V is TRBV15 and J is TRBJ2-1; D ambiguous. Germline-derived CDR1 and CDR2 are LNHNV and YYDKDF (reference sequence). Trimming took 1 base from V and 5 from J, leaving 9 bases between them. This CDR3 spans 14 amino acids. The variable domain in full, completed from reference TRBV15 and TRBJ2-1, reads DAMVIQNPRYQVTQFGKPVTLSCSQTLNHNVMYWYQQKSSQAPKLLFHYYDKDFNNEADTPDNFQSRRPNTSFCFLDIRSPGLGDTAMYLCATSRGYGDNEQFFGPGTRLTVL.

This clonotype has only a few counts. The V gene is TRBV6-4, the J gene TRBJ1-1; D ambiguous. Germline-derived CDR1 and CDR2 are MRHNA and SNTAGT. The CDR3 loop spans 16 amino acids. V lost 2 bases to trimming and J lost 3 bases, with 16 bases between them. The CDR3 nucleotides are TGTGCCAGCAGTGACCTTGTTCGTGATTGCGACACTGAAGCTTTCTTT. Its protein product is CASSDLVRDCDTEAFF.